This TCR beta chain was identified during a study of preoperative IRX-2 immunotherapy in early breast cancer. Germline trimming cut 1 base from V and 7 bases from J; bases unmatched to any gene: 18. CDR3 length equals 20 residues. TCRdb's copy holds only in-frame clones and misses some; the assay was immunoSEQ multiplex PCR. The repertoire holds around 25,000 clones, 70% to 90% seen once, with about 30% in the top ten. Stated treatment: preoperative locoregional IRX-2 cytokine immunotherapy. This phase Ib study tested locoregional IRX-2 cytokine immunotherapy given before surgery. The chain links TRBV23-1 to TRBJ2-2; 10 nucleotides match TRBD2. TRBV23-1 qualifies as an ORF whose function is uncertain. The origin of this receptor is a human donor with breast cancer. This sample comprised tumor tissue, obtained after IRX-2 immunotherapy. The CDR3 reads CASSQWGPIAGGTLSGELFF. As DNA, the CDR3 is TGCGCCAGCAGTCAATGGGGCCCCATAGCGGGGGGAACACTCAGCGGGGAGCTGTTTTTT.